What follows are 25 T cell receptor beta chains derived from one specimen sequenced in a study of T cell responses to AZD1222 COVID-19 vaccine. TCRdb keeps only in-frame clones here, not all; method: immunoSEQ multiplex PCR. The sample shows over 140,000 clones, about 92% of them seen only once. The sample here was peripheral blood, taken 28 days after the second AZD1222 dose. The receptors here all came from an adult who received the AZD1222 COVID-19 vaccine.

V is TRBV7-2 and J is TRBJ2-3; D is possibly TRBD2 (6 bases). Germline V gives CDR1 SGHTA, CDR2 FQGNSA. The V and J ends lost 5 bases and 2 bases respectively, with 11 bases between them. The CDR3 covers 14 residues. The CDR3 DNA reads as TGTGCCAGCAGCGCAGGGACTCTCACAGATACGCAGTATTTT. It is translated as CASSAGTLTDTQYF.

This clone has a handful of counts. This chain joins TRBV6-4 and TRBJ2-1, with 10 bases matching TRBD2. CDR3 size: 16 residues. Germline CDR1 MRHNA, CDR2 SNTAGT. Trimming cost V 3 bases and J 8 bases; bases outside gene matches: 10. The CDR3, as DNA: TGTGCCAGCAGTGAATCAAGCGGGAGGGCCGGGGATGAGCAGTTCTTC. This encodes CASSESSGRAGDEQFF.

The chain couples TRBV7-9 to TRBJ1-4; D might be TRBD1 (5 bases). The germline V gene has CDR1 SEHNR and CDR2 FQNEAQ (reference sequence). The CDR3 runs 16 residues. Trimming left V 5 bases short and J 11 bases short, with 24 bases between. The CDR3 DNA reads as TGTGCCAGCAGCCCCGGCCGCATGGAGTACGGGGGGAAACTGTTTTTT. Translating gives CASSPGRMEYGGKLFF.

The chain combines TRBV25-1 with TRBJ2-7, with 11 bases matching TRBD1. The germline V gene has CDR1 MGHDK and CDR2 SYGVNS. CDR3 length equals 14 residues. After removal of 4 bases from V and 6 bases from J, the junction contained 5 bases not matched to a gene. The CDR3 loop is CASSATGTGGEQYF. The CDR3 nucleotides read TGTGCCAGCAGTGCCACCGGGACAGGGGGCGAGCAGTACTTC.

The chain joins TRBV19 to TRBJ1-6; possible D gene TRBD1, 6 bases. The CDR3 length is 12 residues. CDR1 is LNHDA and CDR2 is SQIVND in the germline V gene (reference sequence). Trimming left V 7 bases short and J 14 bases short, with 15 bases between. The CDR3 DNA reads TGTGCCAGTAATGACTCAGGGGACACCCTCCACTTT. Protein sequence: CASNDSGDTLHF.

CDR3 residues: CASRPNRISGNTIYF. The DNA for the CDR3 is TGTGCCAGCAGACCCAACAGGATCTCTGGAAACACCATATATTTT. V and J are TRBV6-5 and TRBJ1-3; TRBD1 is a possible D gene (5 bases). Germline CDR1 reads MNHEY; CDR2 reads SVGAGI. V was trimmed by 6 bases and J by 0 bases, leaving 12 bases between them. This CDR3 contains 15 residues.

The chain joins TRBV10-3 to TRBJ1-1; 7 nucleotides match TRBD1. The CDR3 runs 17 residues. Germline lookup yields CDR1 ENHRY and CDR2 SYGVKD. Trimming cost V 5 bases and J 1 base; bases outside gene matches: 13. The CDR3 coding sequence is TGTGCCATCAGTCAACTTGGACAGGAAGGTCGGAACACTGAAGCTTTCTTT. Protein sequence: CAISQLGQEGRNTEAFF.

The CDR3: CASSEIQGAGGYTF. The CDR3 DNA reads TGTGCCAGCAGTGAAATTCAGGGGGCAGGCGGCTACACCTTC. The chain couples TRBV6-1 to TRBJ1-2; the match to TRBD1 covers 8 bases. The V gene end was trimmed by 2 bases and the J gene end by 8 bases; junction bases not matched to a gene: 7. This CDR3 comprises 14 residues. The V gene's germline CDR1 is MNHNS and CDR2 SASEGT.

The chain uses TRBV27 and TRBJ1-1; D is unresolved. CDR1 MNHEY and CDR2 SMNVEV come from the germline V gene (reference sequence). The CDR3 has 13 residues. Trimming removed 6 bases at V and 5 bases at J, with 13 bases between. This CDR3 reads CASSDSGGTEAFF. In DNA, the CDR3 is TGTGCCAGCAGCGACTCCGGTGGGACTGAAGCTTTCTTT.

The V and J genes are TRBV19 and TRBJ2-3, with a tentative D call TRBD2 (5 bases). This CDR3 has 15 amino acids. V lost 5 bases, J lost 0 bases, and 12 bases lay in between. Germline V CDR1 and CDR2: LNHDA, SQIVND (reference sequence). DNA of the CDR3: TGTGCCAGTAGTCTCGGACTGCTGAGCACAGATACGCAGTATTTT. Translating it yields CASSLGLLSTDTQYF.

V usage is TRBV6-5 and J usage is TRBJ2-6; D remains ambiguous. Trimming left V 0 bases short and J 0 bases short, with 6 bases between. The CDR3 has 16 residues. Germline V gene lookup returns CDR1 MNHEY and CDR2 SVGAGI. Here the CDR3 reads CASSYSPGSGANVLTF. The DNA of the CDR3 is TGTGCCAGCAGTTACTCTCCGGGCTCTGGGGCCAACGTCCTGACTTTC.

The chain joins TRBV20-1 to TRBJ2-7; D is undetermined. This CDR3 region has 11 residues. V lost 2 bases to trimming and J lost 6 bases, with 8 bases between them. CDR1 is DFQATT and CDR2 is SNEGSKA in the germline V gene (reference sequence). The CDR3 DNA reads as TGCAGTGCTAGACTTAGGAGCGAGCAGTACTTC. Protein sequence: CSARLRSEQYF.

The CDR3, as DNA: TGTGCCACCAGTGACTCCGGACAGGGGGCGGTAAATGAAAAACTGTTTTTT. Protein product: CATSDSGQGAVNEKLFF. V and J are TRBV24-1 and TRBJ1-4, with TRBD1 matching over 11 bases. The V segment lost 4 bases and the J segment 5 bases; nucleotides outside the gene matches: 8. This CDR3 spans 17 amino acids. Germline assignment: CDR1 KGHDR and CDR2 SFDVKD.

CDR3 bases: TGCGCCAGCAGGTTCACATCGGTGGGGGGCTGTGGCTACACCTTC. As protein: CASRFTSVGGCGYTF. The rearrangement uses TRBV23-1 and TRBJ1-2, with TRBD1 as a possible D gene (6 bases). Being an ORF, TRBV23-1 has a function that is uncertain. Trimming removed 6 bases from V and 7 bases from J, with 21 bases in between. The CDR3 runs 15 residues.

V and J are TRBV6-5 and TRBJ2-7; possible D gene TRBD2, 5 bases. Trimming stripped 5 bases from V and 1 base from J, with 12 bases between. Germline V CDR1 and CDR2: MNHEY, SVGAGI. The CDR3 runs to 14 residues. CDR3 sequence (DNA): TGTGCCAGCAGTCGGGGTTCCCCTTCCTACGAGCAGTACTTC. Its translation: CASSRGSPSYEQYF.

The chain uses TRBV14 and TRBJ2-3, with no clear D. The CDR3 extends over 12 amino acids. Germline CDR1 and CDR2: SGHDN and FVKESK. The V end was cut by 4 bases, the J end by 2 bases, with 4 bases between. The DNA for the CDR3 is TGTGCCAGCAGCCCGTTCACAGATACGCAGTATTTT. This encodes CASSPFTDTQYF.

The genes are TRBV3-1 (or the pseudogene TRBV3-2) and TRBJ1-1; D is perhaps TRBD1 (5 bases). The CDR3 totals 13 residues. With 0 bases removed from V and 3 bases from J, the gap between germline ends came to 5 bases. Per the germline V gene, CDR1 is LGHDT and CDR2 is YNNKEL (reference sequence). CDR3 sequence: CASSQEGDTEAFF. DNA of the CDR3: TGTGCCAGCAGCCAAGAAGGGGACACTGAAGCTTTCTTT.

J is TRBJ2-1 and V is TRBV6-6; D could derive from TRBD1 or TRBD2 (5 bases each). Per the germline V gene, CDR1 is MNHNY and CDR2 is SVGAGI (reference sequence). Trimming cost V 2 bases and J 4 bases, with 9 bases left between them. The CDR3 runs to 14 residues. The CDR3 here is CASSYGTLYNEQFF. Here the CDR3 DNA reads TGTGCCAGCAGTTACGGGACGTTATACAATGAGCAGTTCTTC.

The rearrangement joins TRBV6-5 to TRBJ1-1, with D unresolved. The CDR3 loop spans 13 amino acids. V lost 5 bases and J lost 1, with 8 bases in between. CDR1 is MNHEY, CDR2 SVGAGI, per germline. CDR3 region: CASSLAGNTEAFF. Written as DNA, the CDR3 is TGTGCCAGCAGTCTGGCAGGGAACACTGAAGCTTTCTTT.

This clone has a handful of counts. The rearrangement links TRBV28 to TRBJ2-5, with TRBD2 identical over 11 bases. This CDR3 contains 15 residues. Germline V CDR1 and CDR2: MDHEN, SYDVKM. V shed 2 bases and J 4 bases; nucleotides not matched to a gene: 3. The CDR3 sequence: CASSLVAGGPETQYF. For the CDR3, the DNA is TGTGCCAGCAGTTTAGTAGCGGGAGGGCCAGAGACCCAGTACTTC.

This chain joins TRBV15 and TRBJ1-1; D may be TRBD1 (5 bases). The V gene lost 5 bases and the J gene lost 4 bases, with 14 bases spanning the gap. CDR1 and CDR2 (germline): LNHNV, YYDKDF (reference sequence). CDR3 length: 14 residues. The CDR3 region has the DNA TGTGCCACCAGCGGGACTCGGACAATCACTGAAGCTTTCTTT. Protein sequence: CATSGTRTITEAFF.

This chain uses TRBV7-9 with TRBJ1-1; D not resolved. V shed 4 bases and J shed 1 base, with 13 bases lying between them. In germline, CDR1 is SEHNR, CDR2 FQNEAQ (reference sequence). CDR3 length: 15 amino acids. CDR3 nucleotide sequence: TGTGCCAGCAGCTCTGTATGGCCAGCGAACACTGAAGCTTTCTTT. This gives the protein CASSSVWPANTEAFF.

The V call is TRBV2, the J call TRBJ2-2; perhaps TRBD2 as D (6 bases). Germline-derived CDR1 and CDR2 are SNHLY and FYNNEI. The CDR3 contains 12 residues. V was clipped by 7 bases and J by 6 bases, with 9 bases between them. CDR3 in amino acids: CASTREAGELFF. DNA of the CDR3: TGTGCCAGCACCAGGGAGGCCGGGGAGCTGTTTTTT.

The chain joins TRBV27 to TRBJ1-6; D is undetermined. V was shortened by 6 bases and J by 0 bases, with 9 bases between the two germline ends. Germline values: CDR1 MNHEY, CDR2 SMNVEV (reference sequence). This CDR3 contains 15 residues. The chain's CDR3 is CASSVESSYNSPLHF. CDR3 DNA sequence: TGTGCCAGCAGCGTGGAGAGCTCCTATAATTCACCCCTCCACTTT.

The gene calls are TRBV18 and TRBJ2-7, with 10 bases aligning to TRBD1. V was clipped by 6 bases and J by 7 bases; unmatched bases: 21. This CDR3 is built from 18 residues. Germline CDR1 reads KGHSH; CDR2 reads LQKENI. The CDR3 coding sequence is TGTGCCAGCTCCCTCACGCCCCCTACCGGGACAGGGGTTTTAGAGCAGTACTTC. The encoded protein is CASSLTPPTGTGVLEQYF. The full variable domain, its missing parts supplied by reference TRBV18 and TRBJ2-7, is NAGVMQNPRHLVRRRGQEARLRCSPMKGHSHVYWYRQLPEEGLKFMVYLQKENIIDESGMPKERFSAEFPKEGPSILRIQQVVRGDSAAYFCASSLTPPTGTGVLEQYFGPGTRLTVT.